This T cell receptor beta chain is from a study of blood T cell repertoires in COVID-19. Study in general: The analysed material was cDNA or gDNA that came from T cells, B-cell-depleted T cells, or PBMCs.

Per the study methods: Estimation of nucleated cell counts was performed using reference gene primer amplification. Generated by immunoSEQ multiplex PCR, the TCRdb table keeps only in-frame clones and is missing some. The V and J calls and clone size were taken over from that table, and D and trimming were inferred from the DNA. The sample consists of about 140,000 clones, 76% of them appearing once. The specimen was peripheral blood. The sequence was collected from an elderly woman with active or convalescent COVID-19.

The CDR3 spells CASSLQGEETQYF. CDR3 in DNA: TGTGCCAGCAGCTTGCAGGGGGAAGAGACCCAGTACTTC. The gene calls are TRBV5-5 and TRBJ2-5, with 7 bases matching TRBD1. CDR1 and CDR2 from the germline V gene are SGHKS and YYEKEE (reference sequence). Trimming at V came to 1 base and at J to 3 bases, leaving 0 bases not matched to a gene. This CDR3 has 13 residues.